This T cell receptor beta chain was obtained from a study of OX40 agonist ivuxolimab in advanced cancers. On the study more broadly: Ivuxolimab, an antibody acting as an agonist of OX40 (CD134), was used to treat patients.

A history of autoimmune disease or systemic immunosuppression excluded patients. Patients had blood sampled at baseline and again on cycle 4 day 1 and cycle 7 day 1. This CDR3 is 13 amino acids long. Germline V CDR1 and CDR2: MDHEN, SYDVKM. With 3 bases removed from V and 4 bases from J, the gap between germline ends came to 9 bases. TCRdb's table, derived via immunoSEQ multiplex PCR, lists solely in-frame clones and lacks some. Seen here are about 160,000 clones, roughly 92% observed once, and the top ten hold approximately 0.32%. The chain is built from TRBV28 and TRBJ1-2; the D is unclear. This receptor was identified in an adult with an advanced solid tumor such as melanoma, head and neck, liver or kidney cancer. The input for sequencing was CD4+ or CD8+ T cells sorted from blood, taken in a trial of the OX40 agonist ivuxolimab. CDR3: CASSFGGIYGYTF. CDR3 DNA: TGTGCCAGCAGTTTTGGTGGGATCTATGGCTACACCTTC.